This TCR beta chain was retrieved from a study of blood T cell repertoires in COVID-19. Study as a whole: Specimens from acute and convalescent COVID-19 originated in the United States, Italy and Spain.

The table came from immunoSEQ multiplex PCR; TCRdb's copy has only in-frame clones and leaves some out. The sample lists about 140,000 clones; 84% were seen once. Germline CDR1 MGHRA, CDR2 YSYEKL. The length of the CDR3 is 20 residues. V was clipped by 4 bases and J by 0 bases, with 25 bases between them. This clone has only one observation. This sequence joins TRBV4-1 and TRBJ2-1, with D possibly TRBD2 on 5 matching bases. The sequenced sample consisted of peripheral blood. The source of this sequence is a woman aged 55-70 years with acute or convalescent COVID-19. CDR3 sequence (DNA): TGCGCCAGCAGCCGTTCGGACTTCAAGGAGCTACGTAGCTCCTACAATGAGCAGTTCTTC. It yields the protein CASSRSDFKELRSSYNEQFF.